This is a list of T cell receptor beta chains from one sample in a study of CD8 T cells in ankylosing spondylitis. TCRdb independently ran MiXCR on the 5' RACE reads; one entry per CDR3 protein. The sample has 90,000 to 120,000 distinct CDR3 sequences, nearly 25% seen once. The sample consisted of synovial fluid, either unsorted or a sorted T cell fraction (not recorded which). Every receptor here comes from a male donor with ankylosing spondylitis. Each CDR3 is given with its conserved first and last residue. A D gene is named only where the DNA matches it firmly. Clone size is not always given. Where it is, it says once, few, many or a class for expanded clones.

NA,TRBV27,TRBD1,TRBJ1-2,TGTGCCAGCAGTTTAATTTTTGGGACAGCTAACTATGGCTACACCTTC,CASSLIFGTANYGYTF
NA,TRBV3-1,NA,TRBJ2-2,TGTGCCAGCAGCCAAGATTGGACAGTCCTGAACACCGGGGAGCTGTTTTTT,CASSQDWTVLNTGELFF
NA,TRBV4-2,TRBD1,TRBJ2-3,TGTGCCAGCAGCCCGGTCCCCACAGGGGGCTTCACAGATACGCAGTATTTT,CASSPVPTGGFTDTQYF
NA,TRBV12-5,NA,TRBJ2-2,TGTGCTAGTGCTGGGGACGGGGAGCTGTTTTTT,CASAGDGELFF
NA,TRBV12-3/TRBV12-4,TRBD1,TRBJ2-1,TGTGCCAGCAACGTATACCTCGGGACAGGGGCCTACAATGAGCAGTTCTTC,CASNVYLGTGAYNEQFF
few,TRBV11-3,NA,TRBJ2-3,TGTGCCAGCAGCCTGGGATCGGAAACAGATACGCAGTATTTT,CASSLGSETDTQYF
few,TRBV5-1,TRBD1,TRBJ2-5,TGCGCCAGCAGACCCTGGACAGGGGGCAGAGAGACCCAGTACTTC,CASRPWTGGRETQYF
many,TRBV6-1,NA,TRBJ2-1,TGTGCCAGCAGCTCTGGCGGGAACTACAATGAGCAGTTCTTC,CASSSGGNYNEQFF
few,TRBV20-1,TRBD2,TRBJ2-7,TGCAGTGCTAGAGCAACGGGAGGTAGGAAATACGAGCAGTACTTC,CSARATGGRKYEQYF
few,TRBV5-1,TRBD2,TRBJ2-3,TGCGCCAGCAGCATAGCGGGAGGTACAGATACGCAGTATTTT,CASSIAGGTDTQYF
NA,TRBV5-5,NA,TRBJ2-1,TGTGCCAGCAGCTTTTGGTACTCACCTCCGGGCAATGAGCAGTTCTTC,CASSFWYSPPGNEQFF